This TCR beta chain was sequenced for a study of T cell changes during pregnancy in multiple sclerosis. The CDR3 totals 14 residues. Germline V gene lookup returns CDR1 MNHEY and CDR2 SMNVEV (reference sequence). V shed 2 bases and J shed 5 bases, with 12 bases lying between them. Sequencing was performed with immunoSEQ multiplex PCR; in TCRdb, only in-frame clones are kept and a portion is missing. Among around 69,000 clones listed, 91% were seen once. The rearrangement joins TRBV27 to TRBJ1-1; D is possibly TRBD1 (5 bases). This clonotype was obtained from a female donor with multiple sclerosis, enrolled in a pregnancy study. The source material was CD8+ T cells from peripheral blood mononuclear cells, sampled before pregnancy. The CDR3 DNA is TGTGCCAGCAGTTTACAGGGAGGGCGAACTGAAGCTTTCTTT. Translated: CASSLQGGRTEAFF.